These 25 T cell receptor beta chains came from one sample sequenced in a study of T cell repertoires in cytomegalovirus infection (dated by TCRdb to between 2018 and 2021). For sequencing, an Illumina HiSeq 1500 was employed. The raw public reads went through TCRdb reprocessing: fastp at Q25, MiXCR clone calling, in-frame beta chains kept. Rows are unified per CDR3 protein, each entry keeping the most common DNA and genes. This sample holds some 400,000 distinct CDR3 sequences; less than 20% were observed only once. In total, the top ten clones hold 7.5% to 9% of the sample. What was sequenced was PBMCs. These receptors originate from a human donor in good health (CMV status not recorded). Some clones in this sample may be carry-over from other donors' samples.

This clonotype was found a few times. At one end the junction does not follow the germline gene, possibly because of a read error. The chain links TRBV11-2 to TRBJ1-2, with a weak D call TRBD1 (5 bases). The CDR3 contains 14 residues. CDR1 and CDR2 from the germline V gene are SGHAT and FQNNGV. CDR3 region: CASSSPFPQGRLAF. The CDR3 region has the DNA TGTGCCAGCAGCAGCCCCTTTCCCCAGGGACGATTGGCCTTC.

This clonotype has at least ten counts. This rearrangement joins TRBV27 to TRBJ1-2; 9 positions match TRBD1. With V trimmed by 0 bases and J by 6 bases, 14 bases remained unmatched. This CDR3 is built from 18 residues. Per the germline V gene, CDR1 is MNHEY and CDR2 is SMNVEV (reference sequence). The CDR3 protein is CASSLSINLLDRGHGYTF. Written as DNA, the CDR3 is TGTGCCAGCAGTTTATCGATCAATTTATTGGACAGGGGCCATGGCTACACCTTC.

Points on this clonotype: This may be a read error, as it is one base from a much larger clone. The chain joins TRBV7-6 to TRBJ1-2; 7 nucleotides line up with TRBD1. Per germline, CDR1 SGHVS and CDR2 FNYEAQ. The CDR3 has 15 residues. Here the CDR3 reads CASSLGTGDDYGCTF. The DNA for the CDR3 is TGTGCCAGCAGCTTAGGAACAGGGGATGACTATGGCTGCACCTTC.

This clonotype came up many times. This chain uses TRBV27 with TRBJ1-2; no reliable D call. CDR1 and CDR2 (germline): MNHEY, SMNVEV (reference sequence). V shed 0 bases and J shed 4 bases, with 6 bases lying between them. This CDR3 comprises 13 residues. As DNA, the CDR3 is TGTGCCAGCAGTTTATCTTCCAGCTATGGCTACACCTTC. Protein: CASSLSSSYGYTF.

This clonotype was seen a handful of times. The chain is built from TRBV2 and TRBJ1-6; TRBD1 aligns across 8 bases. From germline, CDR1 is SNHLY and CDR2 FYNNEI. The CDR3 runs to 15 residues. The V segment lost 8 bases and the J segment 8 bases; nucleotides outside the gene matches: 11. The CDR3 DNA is TGTGCCAGCCGAGACCCAGGGGGCCCTGATTCACCCCTCCACTTT. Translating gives CASRDPGGPDSPLHF.

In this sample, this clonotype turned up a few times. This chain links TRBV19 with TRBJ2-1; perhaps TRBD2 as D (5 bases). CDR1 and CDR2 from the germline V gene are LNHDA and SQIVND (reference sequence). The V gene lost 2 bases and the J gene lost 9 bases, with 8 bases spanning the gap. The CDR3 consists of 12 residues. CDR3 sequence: CASSIWGVEQFF. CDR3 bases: TGTGCCAGTAGTATATGGGGAGTTGAGCAGTTCTTC.

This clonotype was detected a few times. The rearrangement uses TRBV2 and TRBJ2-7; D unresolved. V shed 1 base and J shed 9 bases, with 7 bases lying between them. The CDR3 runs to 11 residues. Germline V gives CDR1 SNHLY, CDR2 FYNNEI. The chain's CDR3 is CASSEVRWQYF. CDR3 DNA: TGTGCCAGCAGTGAAGTCCGTTGGCAGTACTTC.

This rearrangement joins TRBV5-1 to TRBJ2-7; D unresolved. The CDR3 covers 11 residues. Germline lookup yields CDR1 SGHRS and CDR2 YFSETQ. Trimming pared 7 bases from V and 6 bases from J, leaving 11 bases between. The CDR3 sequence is CASLWMGEQYF. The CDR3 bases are TGCGCCAGCTTGTGGATGGGCGAGCAGTACTTC.

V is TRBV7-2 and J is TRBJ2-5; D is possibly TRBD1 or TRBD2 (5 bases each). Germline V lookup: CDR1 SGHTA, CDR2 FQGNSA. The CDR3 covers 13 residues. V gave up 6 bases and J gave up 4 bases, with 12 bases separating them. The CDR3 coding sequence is TGTGCCAGCAGTACTCGGGGCTTAGAGACCCAGTACTTC. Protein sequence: CASSTRGLETQYF. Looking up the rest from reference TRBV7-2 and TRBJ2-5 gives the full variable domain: GAGVSQSPSNKVTEKGKDVELRCDPISGHTALYWYRQSLGQGLEFLIYFQGNSAPDKSGLPSDRFSAERTGGSVSTLTIQRTQQEDSAVYLCASSTRGLETQYFGPGTRLLVL.

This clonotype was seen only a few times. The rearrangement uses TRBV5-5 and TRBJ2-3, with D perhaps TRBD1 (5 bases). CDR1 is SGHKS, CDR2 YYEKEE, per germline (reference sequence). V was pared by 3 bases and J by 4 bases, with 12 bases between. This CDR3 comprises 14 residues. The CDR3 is CASSWSGAADTQYF. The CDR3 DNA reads TGTGCCAGCAGCTGGTCTGGGGCAGCAGATACGCAGTATTTT.

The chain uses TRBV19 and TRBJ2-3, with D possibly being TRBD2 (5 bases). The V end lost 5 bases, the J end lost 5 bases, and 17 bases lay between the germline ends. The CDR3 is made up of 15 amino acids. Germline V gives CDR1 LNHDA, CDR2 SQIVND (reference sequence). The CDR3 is CASSPTWETGDTQYF. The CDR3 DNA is TGTGCCAGTAGTCCCACTTGGGAGACGGGAGATACGCAGTATTTT.

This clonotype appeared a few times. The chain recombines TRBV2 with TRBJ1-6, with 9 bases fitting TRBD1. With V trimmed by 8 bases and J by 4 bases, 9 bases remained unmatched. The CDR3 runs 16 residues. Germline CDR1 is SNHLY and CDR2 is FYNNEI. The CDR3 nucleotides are TGTGCCAGCGGTGGGACAGGGACTGGATATAATTCACCCCTCCACTTT. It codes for CASGGTGTGYNSPLHF.

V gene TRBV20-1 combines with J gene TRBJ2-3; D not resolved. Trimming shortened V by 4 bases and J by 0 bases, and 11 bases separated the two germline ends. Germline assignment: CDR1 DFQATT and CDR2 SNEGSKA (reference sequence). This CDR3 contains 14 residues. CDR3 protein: CSAMSGSSTDTQYF. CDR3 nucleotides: TGCAGTGCTATGTCGGGTTCTAGCACAGATACGCAGTATTTT.

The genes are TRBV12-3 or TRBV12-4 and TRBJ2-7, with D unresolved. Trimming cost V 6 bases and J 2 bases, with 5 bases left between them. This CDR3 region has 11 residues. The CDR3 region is CASRYAYEQYF. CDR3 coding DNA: TGTGCCAGCAGATACGCCTACGAGCAGTACTTC.

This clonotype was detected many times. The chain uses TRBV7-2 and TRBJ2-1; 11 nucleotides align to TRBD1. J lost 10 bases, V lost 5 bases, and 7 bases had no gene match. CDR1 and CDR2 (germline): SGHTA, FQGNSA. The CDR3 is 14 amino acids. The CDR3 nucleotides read TGTGCCAGCAGCCCAGGGACAGGGGGATTGGAGCAGTTCTTC. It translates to CASSPGTGGLEQFF. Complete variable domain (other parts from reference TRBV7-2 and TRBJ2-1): GAGVSQSPSNKVTEKGKDVELRCDPISGHTALYWYRQSLGQGLEFLIYFQGNSAPDKSGLPSDRFSAERTGGSVSTLTIQRTQQEDSAVYLCASSPGTGGLEQFFGPGTRLTVL.

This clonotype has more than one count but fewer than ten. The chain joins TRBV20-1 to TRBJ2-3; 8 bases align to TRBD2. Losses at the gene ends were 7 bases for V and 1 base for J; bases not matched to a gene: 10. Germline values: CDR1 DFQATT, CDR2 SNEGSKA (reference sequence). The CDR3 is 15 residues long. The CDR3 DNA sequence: TGCAGTGTCAGTATCCCAGCGGGAGGCACAGATACGCAGTATTTT. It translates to CSVSIPAGGTDTQYF.

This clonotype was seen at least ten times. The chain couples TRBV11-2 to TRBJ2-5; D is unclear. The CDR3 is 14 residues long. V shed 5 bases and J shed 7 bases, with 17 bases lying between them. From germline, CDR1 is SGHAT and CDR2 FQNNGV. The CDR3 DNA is TGTGCCAGCAGCCCACGTCCCAGTGCCTCGACCCAGTACTTC. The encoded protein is CASSPRPSASTQYF. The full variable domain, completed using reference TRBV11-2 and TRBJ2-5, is EAGVAQSPRYKIIEKRQSVAFWCNPISGHATLYWYQQILGQGPKLLIQFQNNGVVDDSQLPKDRFSAERLKGVDSTLKIQPAKLEDSAVYLCASSPRPSASTQYFGPGTRLLVL.

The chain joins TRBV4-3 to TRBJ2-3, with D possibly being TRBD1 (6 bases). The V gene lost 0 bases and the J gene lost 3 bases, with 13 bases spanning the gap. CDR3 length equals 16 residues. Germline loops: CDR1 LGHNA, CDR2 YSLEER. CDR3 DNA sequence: TGCGCCAGCAGCCAAGATCCGGGACATGTAACAGATACGCAGTATTTT. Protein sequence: CASSQDPGHVTDTQYF.

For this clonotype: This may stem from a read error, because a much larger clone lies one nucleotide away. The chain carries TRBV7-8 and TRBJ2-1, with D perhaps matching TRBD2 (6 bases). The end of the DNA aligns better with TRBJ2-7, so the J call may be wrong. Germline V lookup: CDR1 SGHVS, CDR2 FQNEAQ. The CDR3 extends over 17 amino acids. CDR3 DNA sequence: TGTGCCAGCAGCTTACGGGCTCTGGCGGGAAAATACAATGAGCAGTACTTC. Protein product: CASSLRALAGKYNEQYF.

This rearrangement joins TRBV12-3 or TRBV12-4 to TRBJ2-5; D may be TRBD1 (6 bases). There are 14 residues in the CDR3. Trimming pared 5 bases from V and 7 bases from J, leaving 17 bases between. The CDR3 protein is CASSPWGRIVTQYF. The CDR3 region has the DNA TGTGCCAGCAGTCCTTGGGGGCGTATTGTGACCCAGTACTTC.

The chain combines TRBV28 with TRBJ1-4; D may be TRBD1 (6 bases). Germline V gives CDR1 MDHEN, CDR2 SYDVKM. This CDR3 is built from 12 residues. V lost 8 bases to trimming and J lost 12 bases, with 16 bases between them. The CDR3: CASWATEGELFF. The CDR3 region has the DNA TGTGCCAGCTGGGCCACTGAGGGGGAACTGTTTTTT. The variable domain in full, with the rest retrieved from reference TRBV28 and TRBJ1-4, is DVKVTQSSRYLVKRTGEKVFLECVQDMDHENMFWYRQDPGLGLRLIYFSYDVKMKEKGDIPEGYSVSREKKERFSLILESASTNQTSMYLCASWATEGELFFGSGTQLSVL.

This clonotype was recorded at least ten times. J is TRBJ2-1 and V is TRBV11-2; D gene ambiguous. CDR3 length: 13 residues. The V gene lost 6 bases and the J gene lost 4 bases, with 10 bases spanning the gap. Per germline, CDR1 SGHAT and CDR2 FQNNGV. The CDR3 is CASRANGYNEQFF. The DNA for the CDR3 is TGTGCCAGCAGGGCAAATGGTTACAATGAGCAGTTCTTC.

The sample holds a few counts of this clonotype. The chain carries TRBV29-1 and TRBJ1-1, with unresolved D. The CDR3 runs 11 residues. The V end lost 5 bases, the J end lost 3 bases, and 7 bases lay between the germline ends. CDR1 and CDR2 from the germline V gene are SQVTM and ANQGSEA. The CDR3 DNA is TGCAGCGTTTACAGAGACACTGAAGCTTTCTTT. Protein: CSVYRDTEAFF.

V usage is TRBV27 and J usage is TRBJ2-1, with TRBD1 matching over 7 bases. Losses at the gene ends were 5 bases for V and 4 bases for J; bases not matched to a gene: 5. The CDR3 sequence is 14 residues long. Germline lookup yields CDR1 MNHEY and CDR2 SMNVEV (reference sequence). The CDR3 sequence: CASSRDRPYNEQFF. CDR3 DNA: TGTGCCAGCAGTCGGGACAGACCATACAATGAGCAGTTCTTC.

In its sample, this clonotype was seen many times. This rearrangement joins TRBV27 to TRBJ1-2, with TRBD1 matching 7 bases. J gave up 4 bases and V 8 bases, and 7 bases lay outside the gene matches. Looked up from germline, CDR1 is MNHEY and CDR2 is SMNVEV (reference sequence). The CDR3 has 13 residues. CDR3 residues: CASGDRQIYGYTF. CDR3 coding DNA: TGTGCCAGCGGGGACAGACAAATCTATGGCTACACCTTC.